The TCR beta chain described here comes from a study of spatial heterogeneity in lung cancer. Trimming took 6 bases from V and 8 from J; bases not matched to a gene: 7. The CDR3 runs 12 residues. The germline CDR1 and CDR2 sequences are MDHEN and SYDVKM. Each molecule of TCR cDNA was tagged with one unique molecular identifier. TCRdb independently ran MiXCR on the 5' RACE reads; one entry per CDR3 protein. Counted here are nearly 80,000 distinct CDR3 sequences, 7.5% to 9.5% occurring once; the ten biggest clones make up almost 7%. Time point given: sample taken at primary tumor resection. The sequence came from a male donor with early-stage non-small cell lung cancer. Sequenced material: PBMCs, taken at surgery. The chain uses TRBV28 and TRBJ2-7, with 7 bases that match TRBD1. The CDR3 DNA is TGTGCCAGCAGGGAAACGGACAGGAAGCAGTACTTC. Amino acids: CASRETDRKQYF.